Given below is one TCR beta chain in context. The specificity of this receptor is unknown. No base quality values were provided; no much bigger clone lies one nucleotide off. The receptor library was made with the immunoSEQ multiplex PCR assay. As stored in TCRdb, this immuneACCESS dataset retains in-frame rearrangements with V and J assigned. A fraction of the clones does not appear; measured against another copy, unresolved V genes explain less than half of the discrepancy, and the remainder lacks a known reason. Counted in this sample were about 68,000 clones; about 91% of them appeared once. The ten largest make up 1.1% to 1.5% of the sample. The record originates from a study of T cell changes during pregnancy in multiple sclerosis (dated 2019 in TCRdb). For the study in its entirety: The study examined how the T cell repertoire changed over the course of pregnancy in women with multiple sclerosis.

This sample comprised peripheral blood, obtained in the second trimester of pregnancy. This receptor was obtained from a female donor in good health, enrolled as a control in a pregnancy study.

The CDR3 reads as follows: CASSPPGASGGSYEQYF. The DNA sequence is TGTGCCAGCTCACCCCCCGGGGCTAGCGGGGGGTCCTACGAGCAGTACTTC. Rearrangement joined TRBV18 to TRBJ2-7, with 11 middle bases fitting TRBD2. From the cysteine through the phenylalanine, the CDR3 covers 17 amino acids. Only the CDR3 region is kept as DNA, spanning 51 bases read in frame from base 1. The germline V gene supplies CDR1 KGHSH and CDR2 LQKENI. Here V drops 3 bases and J drops 1 base, and the junction holds 8 bases not matched to any gene.